The entry that follows covers one T cell receptor (beta chain) sequence. Germline V gene sequence: CDR1 SGHNT, CDR2 YYREEE (reference sequence). The CDR3 loop spans 15 amino acids. Losses at the gene ends were 1 base for V and 4 bases for J; bases not matched to a gene: 5. The data originate from a study of blood T cell repertoires in COVID-19. Study summary: Material from acute and convalescent COVID-19 was sourced from the United States, Italy and Spain. T cells, B-cell-depleted T cells, or PBMCs provided the cDNA or gDNA that served as material.

Authors' data handling: The assay estimated nucleated cells by amplifying reference gene primers. Sequencing used immunoSEQ multiplex PCR; TCRdb keeps in-frame clones, though not all of them. V, J and clone size were drawn from that table, and D and trimming were deduced from the DNA. The sample lists about 210,000 clones; around 90% were seen once. Sequencing was done on a sample of peripheral blood. The receptor comes from a man in his 70s with acute or convalescent COVID-19. This chain uses TRBV5-4 with TRBJ2-3, with 8 bases matching TRBD1. The CDR3 sequence is CASSLNRGVSDTQYF. The DNA for the CDR3 is TGTGCCAGCAGCTTGAACAGGGGGGTGTCAGATACGCAGTATTTT. The whole variable domain, filled in from reference TRBV5-4 and TRBJ2-3, reads ETGVTQSPTHLIKTRGQQVTLRCSSQSGHNTVSWYQQALGQGPQFIFQYYREEENGRGNFPPRFSGLQFPNYSSELNVNALELDDSALYLCASSLNRGVSDTQYFGPGTRLTVL.